This T cell receptor beta chain emerged from a study of CXCR3-negative and CXCR3-positive naive CD8 T cells. Overall study findings and caveats: CXCR3-positive naive cells carried more hydrophobic TRB CDR3s than CXCR3-negative ones.

Comments on this clonotype: The antigen remains undetermined.

The TRB cDNA libraries were prepared by 5' RACE with UMI labels. TCRdb re-analyzed the 5' RACE reads; it lists each CDR3 protein once, without DNA. This sample contains tens of thousands of distinct CDR3 sequences. The CDR3 loop spans 13 amino acids. CDR1 is SGHTA, CDR2 FQGNSA, per germline. Sequencing was performed on naive CXCR3- CD8+ T cells from blood. The subset was: CD45RO-CCR7+CD27+CD95- naive CD8+ T cells lacking CXCR3 (TNR3-). This TCR was recovered from a human donor in good health. Some clones in this sample may be carry-over from other donors' samples. The chain joins TRBV7-2 to TRBJ2-1. The CDR3 loop reads CASSFVQSNEQFF.